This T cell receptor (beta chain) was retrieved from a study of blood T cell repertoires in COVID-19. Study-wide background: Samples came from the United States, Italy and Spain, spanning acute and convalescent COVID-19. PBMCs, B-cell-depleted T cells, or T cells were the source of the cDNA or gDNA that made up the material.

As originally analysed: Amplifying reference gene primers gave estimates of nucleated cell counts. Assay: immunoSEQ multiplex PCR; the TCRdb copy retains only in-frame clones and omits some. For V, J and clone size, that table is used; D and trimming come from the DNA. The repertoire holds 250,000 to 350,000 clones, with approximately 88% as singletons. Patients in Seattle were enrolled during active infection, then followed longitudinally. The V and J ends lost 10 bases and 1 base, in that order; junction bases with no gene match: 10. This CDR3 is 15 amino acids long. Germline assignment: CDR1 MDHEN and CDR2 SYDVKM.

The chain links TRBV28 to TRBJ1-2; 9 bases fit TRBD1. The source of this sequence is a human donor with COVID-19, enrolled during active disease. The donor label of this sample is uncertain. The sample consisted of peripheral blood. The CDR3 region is CATPGQGPFNYGYTF. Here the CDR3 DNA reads TGTGCCACTCCGGGACAGGGTCCTTTTAACTATGGCTACACCTTC.